This T cell receptor beta chain was observed in a study of regulatory T cells in long-lasting Graves disease. As for the study in general: A definition of persistent Graves' disease required over 5 years of antithyroid drugs plus positive TSH receptor antibodies. Study-wide points: Favoring TRBV28, TRBJ1-2 and TRBJ2-5 was a feature seen in persistent disease.

The TCR beta library used iRepertoire HTBI primers with Arm-PCR amplification of CDR3. Per the original data handling: Samples revealed roughly 60 TRBV and approximately 15 TRBJ segments. TCRdb recomputed calls from the multiplex PCR reads with MiXCR, one row per CDR3 protein. TCRdb, not the authors, supplied the V and J calls. The sample lists 600,000 to 800,000 distinct CDR3 sequences; around 30% were seen once. In the case of this clonotype: Its specificity is not known.

CDR1 and CDR2 from the germline V gene are SNHLY and FYNNEI. CDR3 size: 14 residues. V was shortened by 5 bases and J by 2 bases, with 12 bases between the two germline ends. Time point in this sample: persistent/refractory GD, antithyroid drugs over 5 years with positive TRAb. PBMCs were the source of the RNA used for TCR sequencing. Sequences were derived from peripheral blood mononuclear cells (PBMCs), sampled when the disease was refractory, from a patient treated with antithyroid drugs. The J gene is TRBJ2-5, the V gene TRBV2; D gene unclear. The sequence was obtained from a female donor with Graves disease. The CDR3 region is CASSRDGAQETQYF. CDR3 nucleotide sequence: TGTGCCAGCAGTCGCGACGGAGCTCAAGAGACCCAGTACTTC.